Given below is one T cell receptor beta chain in context. Its antigen is not identified. The input for sorted-subset replicate PCRs was around 0.2 ug DNA, tens of thousands of T cell genomes. Only in-frame clones appear in the TCRdb table, and some are missing; sequencing was by immunoSEQ multiplex PCR. The data show more than 600,000 clones, around 92% seen once. This entry comes from a study of shared clonotypes between healthy human individuals. Broader study findings: It was only blood that was sampled, and tissue repertoires likely differ. The study found lower generation probabilities in non-shared clonotypes than in those shared by all four donors.

V shed 3 bases, J shed 4 bases, and the junction held 10 bases outside the gene matches. The CDR3 loop spans 16 amino acids. CDR1 and CDR2 (germline): SGDLS, YYNGEE. Positively selected for CCR7, the CD45RO-negative cells used as naive CD8 cells excluded terminally differentiated effector memory CD45RA+ cells. Donors included only healthy HIV-negative adults lacking recent acute infections or vaccinations. V and J are TRBV9 and TRBJ1-3; 7 bases line up with TRBD1. This sequence was found in a man in his thirties or forties in good health. Input material: naive CD8+ T cells sorted from blood. CDR3 coding DNA: TGTGCCAGCAGCGGTCGACAGGGACTAGGGGGAAACACCATATATTTT. The encoded protein is CASSGRQGLGGNTIYF.